The rows below give T cell receptor beta chains drawn from one sample of a study of CD8 T cells in ankylosing spondylitis. TCRdb passed the 5' RACE reads through MiXCR, listing each CDR3 protein once. The sample lists 84,000 or so distinct CDR3 sequences; roughly 27% were seen once. Sample: blood, either unsorted or a sorted T cell fraction (not recorded which). These receptors were collected from a male donor with ankylosing spondylitis or in good health (not recorded which). Each CDR3 is given with its conserved first and last residue. A D gene is named only where the DNA matches it firmly. Where a row states a size, it is once, few, many or the class of an expanded clone; other rows omit it.

>TRBV7-2|TRBJ2-5|NA|NA
TGTGCCAGCAGCTTGGCGCGACAAGAGACCCAGTACTTC
CASSLARQETQYF
>TRBV7-9|TRBJ1-1|TRBD1|many
TGTGCCAGCAGCTCATCAGGGGGGGACACTGAAGCTTTCTTT
CASSSSGGDTEAFF
>TRBV7-9|TRBJ2-5|NA|NA
TGTGCCAGCAGCGTCGGCGGGGCACAAGAGACCCAGTACTTC
CASSVGGAQETQYF
>TRBV20-1|TRBJ1-5|NA|many
TGCAGTGCTAGAGGGTTGAGGCAGTATAGCAATCAGCCCCAGCATTTT
CSARGLRQYSNQPQHF
>TRBV2|TRBJ2-1|TRBD1|once
TGTGCCAGCATCCCGGGACAGGTGTACAATGAGCAGTTCTTC
CASIPGQVYNEQFF
>TRBV5-1|TRBJ1-1|NA|few
TGCGCCAGCAGCTTCTCGACAGCGAACACTGAAGCTTTCTTT
CASSFSTANTEAFF
>TRBV18|TRBJ2-7|TRBD1|few
TGTGCCAGCTCACGCTGGGACAGGAACTACGAGCAGTACTTC
CASSRWDRNYEQYF
>TRBV12-3/TRBV12-4|TRBJ2-1|TRBD2|few
TGTGCCAGCAGTTTCGGAGCGGGGGGAATGGATGAGCAGTTCTTC
CASSFGAGGMDEQFF
>TRBV12-3/TRBV12-4|TRBJ2-3|NA|few
TGTGCCAGCAGCCGGAGTAGGACCGCAGATACGCAGTATTTT
CASSRSRTADTQYF
>TRBV12-3/TRBV12-4|TRBJ1-2|NA|NA
TGTGCCAGCAGTTTAGCTCGTATGGGTGGCTACACCTTC
CASSLARMGGYTF
>TRBV6-5|TRBJ1-1|TRBD1|NA
TGTGCCAGCAGTTACGGGACAGGAACAACTGAAGCTTTCTTT
CASSYGTGTTEAFF
>TRBV4-1|TRBJ2-1|TRBD2|NA
TGCGCCAGCAGCCGCGCCGGGACTAGCGACTACAATGAGCAGTTCTTC
CASSRAGTSDYNEQFF
>TRBV7-9|TRBJ2-1|NA|many
TGTGCCAGCAGCCTCCGTCGACCTTCCTACAATGAGCAGTTCTTC
CASSLRRPSYNEQFF
>TRBV3-1|TRBJ1-2|NA|NA
TGTGCCAGCAGCCAAGATTTGGACACCGGAATTTATGGCTACACCTTC
CASSQDLDTGIYGYTF
>TRBV12-3/TRBV12-4|TRBJ1-2|NA|few
TGTGCCAGCAGTTTAAACAGCTTAAACTATGGCTACACCTTC
CASSLNSLNYGYTF
>TRBV5-1|TRBJ2-1|NA|few
TGCGCCAGCAGCTCTACCGGCCTGCCCGGTAACAATGAGCAGTTCTTC
CASSSTGLPGNNEQFF
>TRBV5-1|TRBJ1-1|NA|many
TGCGCCAGCAGCGCGGAGACAGGAATTACGGCTTTCTTT
CASSAETGITAFF
>TRBV20-1|TRBJ2-1|TRBD2|NA
TGCAGTGCGATTAGCGGGGGGATCCGCGATGAGCAGTTCTTC
CSAISGGIRDEQFF
>TRBV5-1|TRBJ2-7|NA|NA
TGCGCCAGCCGGGCGGCCTACGAGCAGTACTTC
CASRAAYEQYF
>TRBV9|TRBJ1-5|NA|NA
TGTGCCAGCAGCGCCCGTCCGATCCCTAGGCGGGATAGCAATCAGCCCCAGCATTTT
CASSARPIPRRDSNQPQHF
>TRBV28|TRBJ1-2|NA|few
TGTGCCAGCAGTTCCCCTTGGACGGGAACTAACTATGGCTACACCTTC
CASSSPWTGTNYGYTF
>TRBV5-5|TRBJ2-1|NA|NA
TGTGCCAGCAGCTTGGGTTTACAACCCAGCAATGAGCAGTTCTTC
CASSLGLQPSNEQFF
>TRBV6-5|TRBJ2-3|TRBD2|NA
TGTGCCAGCAGTTACTCGTTCGCGGGGGGCCGTGATACGCAGTATTTT
CASSYSFAGGRDTQYF
>TRBV9|TRBJ1-5|NA|NA
TGTGCCAGCAGCGTAGAGGGGGGCATGCAGCCCCAGCATTTT
CASSVEGGMQPQHF
>TRBV6-5|TRBJ1-1|TRBD1|few
TGTGCCAGCAGTTACACTAAGACAGGGTGGGAAGCTTTCTTT
CASSYTKTGWEAFF
>TRBV20-1|TRBJ2-1|TRBD2|few
TGCAGTGCGTCGCTAGCGGGAGACTACAATGAGCAGTTCTTC
CSASLAGDYNEQFF
>TRBV12-3/TRBV12-4|TRBJ2-1|TRBD2|few
TGTGCCAGCAGCTTAGTCAAGCGGGAGGCCCGTTACAATGAGCAGTTCTTC
CASSLVKREARYNEQFF
>TRBV18|TRBJ1-4|NA|NA
TGTGCCAGCTCACCACCTACGAGGGAAAAACTGTTTTTT
CASSPPTREKLFF
>TRBV7-1|TRBJ1-1|NA|large
TGTGCCAGCAGCTCGGGTGTTAATTCGGGGCAGGGTCTTTATGTTCTGGACACTGAAGCTTTCTTT
CASSSGVNSGQGLYVLDTEAFF
>TRBV6-5|TRBJ2-3|NA|few
TGTGCCAGCAGTTTCCTTAGGGCGGGGTCCCTGGATACGCAGTATTTT
CASSFLRAGSLDTQYF
>TRBV29-1|TRBJ1-2|TRBD1|NA
TGCAGCGTTGATGACAGGGCGGGCTATGGCTACACCTTC
CSVDDRAGYGYTF
>TRBV7-9|TRBJ2-3|NA|few
TGTGCCAGCAGTGGGATATATGAAAAGGGGGATACGCAGTATTTT
CASSGIYEKGDTQYF
>TRBV6-1|TRBJ1-6|TRBD1|NA
TGTGCCAGCAGTGGACGCGGACAGGGAAGCTCCTATAATTCACCCCTCCACTTT
CASSGRGQGSSYNSPLHF
>TRBV18|TRBJ2-7|NA|large
TGTGCCAGCTCAGAGGCGGGAATAAATTCGCTCTACGAGCAGTACTTC
CASSEAGINSLYEQYF
>TRBV14|TRBJ2-3|NA|few
TGTGCCAGCAGCCGACCTAGGGACGGCCCACAGTATTTT
CASSRPRDGPQYF
>TRBV20-1|TRBJ2-7|NA|NA
TGCAGTGCTAAAGACTGGGACGAGCAGTACTTC
CSAKDWDEQYF
>TRBV5-1|TRBJ2-7|NA|few
TGCGCCAGCAGCCGGGGGACCTCTTGGGCCTACGAGCAGTACTTC
CASSRGTSWAYEQYF
>TRBV20-1|TRBJ2-3|NA|NA
TGCAGTGCTAGAGATATAGGGCAGTATTTT
CSARDIGQYF
>TRBV5-1|TRBJ2-3|NA|NA
TGCGCCAGCAGCTTGTTTGGGACAAGCACTTCTAGCACAGATACGCAGTATTTT
CASSLFGTSTSSTDTQYF
>TRBV5-6|TRBJ1-1|NA|few
TGTGCCAGCAGCTTGGACTGGAACACTGAAGCTTTCTTT
CASSLDWNTEAFF
>TRBV28|TRBJ1-1|NA|NA
TGTGCCAGCAGTTTACCCACTGAAGCTTTCTTT
CASSLPTEAFF
>TRBV7-9|TRBJ2-7|TRBD2|NA
TGTGCCAGCAGCTTAGCGCTAGCGGGAGGGCCATACGAGCAGTACTTC
CASSLALAGGPYEQYF
>TRBV24-1|TRBJ2-1|TRBD2|NA
TGTGCCACCAGTGATCGCGGGAGCGCCTACAATGAGCAGTTCTTC
CATSDRGSAYNEQFF
>TRBV5-1|TRBJ1-1|NA|NA
TGCGCCAGCAGCTTCGGGGGGCGCCACACTGAAGCTTTCTTT
CASSFGGRHTEAFF
>TRBV5-1|TRBJ2-3|NA|few
TGCGCCAGCAGCTTGGTAACATTTAGCACAGATACGCAGTATTTT
CASSLVTFSTDTQYF
>TRBV20-1|TRBJ1-2|NA|NA
TGCAGTGCTAGTGAGGGGATGTGGGCCAACTATGGCTACACCTTC
CSASEGMWANYGYTF
>TRBV5-1|TRBJ1-4|NA|NA
TGCGCCAGCAGATGGGACGGATGGAATGAAAAACTGTTTTTT
CASRWDGWNEKLFF
>TRBV7-8|TRBJ2-3|NA|NA
TGTGCCAGCAGCTTAGGTCCCGACACAGATACGCAGTATTTT
CASSLGPDTDTQYF
>TRBV12-3/TRBV12-4|TRBJ2-5|NA|NA
TGTGCCAGCAGTCCGGGAAATACGGAGACCCAGTACTTC
CASSPGNTETQYF
>TRBV20-1|TRBJ2-5|NA|NA
TGCAGTGCTAGAGATGGGGGGGGACACGGAGAGACCCAGTACTTC
CSARDGGGHGETQYF
>TRBV12-3/TRBV12-4|TRBJ1-6|NA|NA
TGTGCCAGCAGTTTTAAGGGAAATTCACCCCTCCACTTT
CASSFKGNSPLHF
>TRBV5-1|TRBJ1-2|TRBD1|NA
TGCGCCAGCAGCGGGCAGGACAGGCCCTACTATGGCTACACCTTC
CASSGQDRPYYGYTF
>TRBV9|TRBJ2-1|NA|NA
TGTGCCAGCAGCACCGGCCTAGCGTCCTACAATCAGCAGTTCTTC
CASSTGLASYNQQFF